A selection of T cell receptor beta chains follows, all from one sample in a study of blood T cell repertoires in COVID-19. Assay used: immunoSEQ multiplex PCR; TCRdb lists only in-frame clones, some missing. This sample carries roughly 300,000 clones, around 90% of them seen once, and the ten largest clones take approximately 2.5%. Sequenced sample: PBMCs or T cells enriched from blood (not recorded which). The receptor source for this set is a woman in her thirties or forties with acute COVID-19. Both conserved end residues are part of each CDR3. D genes are given only for firm matches. For some rows the clone size is stated as once, few or many, or as a class when expanded; others skip it.

j_call d_call v_call clone_size cdr3_nt cdr3_aa
TRBJ2-3 - TRBV7-2 - TGTGCCAGCAGCCCAACTCCGGTGGATACGCAGTATTTT CASSPTPVDTQYF
TRBJ1-4 TRBD1 TRBV7-8 - TGTGCCAGCAGCTTAGACGGGACAGGGCGCGAAAAACTGTTTTTT CASSLDGTGREKLFF
TRBJ2-7 TRBD1 TRBV6-7 - TGTGCCAGCAGTTCCCCGGGACAGGCAACCTACGAGCAGTACTTC CASSSPGQATYEQYF
TRBJ2-1 - TRBV6-5 - TGTGCCAGCAGGTGGGAGCGGGTCTACAATGAGCAGTTCTTC CASRWERVYNEQFF
TRBJ2-7 - TRBV6-2/TRBV6-3 - TGTGCCAGCAGTTACAAACTTGAGAAGAGCTCCTACGAGCAGTACTTC CASSYKLEKSSYEQYF
TRBJ2-1 - TRBV7-6 - TGTGCCAGCAGCTCTGCTCAAGACAGCTACAATGAGCAGTTCTTC CASSSAQDSYNEQFF
TRBJ1-2 TRBD1 TRBV4-2 few TGTGCCAGCAGCTTCCGACAGGGGGTTGTCTATGGCTACACCTTC CASSFRQGVVYGYTF
TRBJ1-5 TRBD1 TRBV28 - TGTGCCAGCAGTTTCTGGCAGGGGGGTCAGCCCCAGCATTTT CASSFWQGGQPQHF
TRBJ2-1 TRBD2 TRBV6-2/TRBV6-3 once TGTGCCAGCAGTTACGGGACTAGCGGGAGTGATGAGCAGTTCTTC CASSYGTSGSDEQFF
TRBJ2-7 - TRBV2 - TGTGCCAGCAGTGAATCCCCGGGGTCCTACGAGCAGTACTTC CASSESPGSYEQYF
TRBJ1-4 - TRBV5-8 few TGTGCCAGCAGCTTGGCCTTGAGTTGGGGAGGAGAAAAACTGTTTTTT CASSLALSWGGEKLFF
TRBJ2-1 - TRBV9 - TGTGCCAGCAGCGTAGAAACAGGGAGTAACGAGCAGTTCTTC CASSVETGSNEQFF
TRBJ1-4 TRBD1 TRBV5-1 - TGCGCCAGCAGCTCCAGGACAGGGTATGAAAAACTGTTTTTT CASSSRTGYEKLFF
TRBJ1-2 TRBD1 TRBV6-1 - TGTGCCAGCAGTGAAGGTCGACAGGGAAACTATGGCTACACCTTC CASSEGRQGNYGYTF
TRBJ1-4 TRBD1 TRBV7-8 - TGTGCCAGCAGACAACGCCGGGACAGCAATGAAAAACTGTTTTTT CASRQRRDSNEKLFF
TRBJ2-3 TRBD2 TRBV6-1 - TGTGCCAGCAGTGATCTGGGGACTAGCGGGGGGGCGAGCCCCCATACGCAGTATTTT CASSDLGTSGGASPHTQYF
TRBJ1-1 - TRBV27 - TGTGCCAGCAGGAACCCCCGACACGTCGGGAACACTGAAGCTTTCTTT CASRNPRHVGNTEAFF
TRBJ2-7 TRBD2 TRBV4-2 - TGTGCCAGCAGCCAGGGACTAGCGGGAGGTCAGGCCTACGAGCAGTACTTC CASSQGLAGGQAYEQYF
TRBJ1-5 - TRBV19 once TGTGCCACCGCACCCCGACTGCTTCAGAATCAGCCCCAGCATTTT CATAPRLLQNQPQHF
TRBJ2-5 - TRBV10-3 - TGTGCCATCAGTGAGTCGCGGGGCATGAAAGAGACCCAGTACTTC CAISESRGMKETQYF
TRBJ2-2 - TRBV11-3 - TGTGCCAGCAGCGATCTAGGAACGAACACCGGGGAGCTGTTTTTT CASSDLGTNTGELFF
TRBJ1-1 - TRBV10-3 - TGTGCCATCAGACCCGCCAGGGAAGGGGAAGCTTTCTTT CAIRPAREGEAFF
TRBJ2-2 TRBD1 TRBV6-5 - TGTGCCAGCAGTTCCAGGAGACAGGGCACCGGGGAGCTGTTTTTT CASSSRRQGTGELFF
TRBJ2-1 - TRBV4-2 - TGTGCCAGCAGCGTATTAGGAGGGGGGGGTGAGCAGTTCTTC CASSVLGGGGEQFF
TRBJ2-5 TRBD2 TRBV6-2/TRBV6-3 - TGTGCCAGCAGTTACTCTGGCAGGCTAGCGGGAGTTGAGACCCAGTACTTC CASSYSGRLAGVETQYF
TRBJ1-1 TRBD1 TRBV24-1 - TGTGCCACCACCGAGGGACAGCCGGGCACTGAAGCTTTCTTT CATTEGQPGTEAFF
TRBJ2-5 - TRBV5-1 - TGCGCCAGCAGCTCATGGACATCGGAGACCCAGTACTTC CASSSWTSETQYF
TRBJ2-1 TRBD2 TRBV27 - TGTGCCAGCAGGACCAGACTAGCGGGAGGGCCAGGGTACAATGAGCAGTTCTTC CASRTRLAGGPGYNEQFF
TRBJ1-1 TRBD1 TRBV28 - TGTGCCAGCAGTCTCGTGGGCTGGACAGGGAAGATTGAAGCTTTCTTT CASSLVGWTGKIEAFF